The sample holds one count of the clone carrying this TCR beta chain. This record belongs to a study of cytomegalovirus exposure and HLA in healthy donors. PCR was performed using 60 Vbeta and 13 Jbeta primers. Profiled with immunoSEQ multiplex PCR; TCRdb holds only in-frame clones, not every one. This sample yields 90,000 to 110,000 clones, of which 83% are seen a single time; 5.5% to 7% belongs to the top ten. CDR1 and CDR2 (germline): SGHAT, FQNNGV. Trimming took 0 bases from V and 0 from J; bases not matched to a gene: 8. The CDR3 is 17 residues long. The V call is TRBV11-2, the J call TRBJ2-7; TRBD1 matches 7 bases. This receptor was identified in a man aged 18 to 29 in good health and CMV-seronegative. Sequences were obtained from PBMCs. The CDR3 protein is CASSLDPDRRSSYEQYF. The CDR3 DNA sequence: TGTGCCAGCAGCTTAGACCCGGACAGGCGAAGCTCCTACGAGCAGTACTTC.